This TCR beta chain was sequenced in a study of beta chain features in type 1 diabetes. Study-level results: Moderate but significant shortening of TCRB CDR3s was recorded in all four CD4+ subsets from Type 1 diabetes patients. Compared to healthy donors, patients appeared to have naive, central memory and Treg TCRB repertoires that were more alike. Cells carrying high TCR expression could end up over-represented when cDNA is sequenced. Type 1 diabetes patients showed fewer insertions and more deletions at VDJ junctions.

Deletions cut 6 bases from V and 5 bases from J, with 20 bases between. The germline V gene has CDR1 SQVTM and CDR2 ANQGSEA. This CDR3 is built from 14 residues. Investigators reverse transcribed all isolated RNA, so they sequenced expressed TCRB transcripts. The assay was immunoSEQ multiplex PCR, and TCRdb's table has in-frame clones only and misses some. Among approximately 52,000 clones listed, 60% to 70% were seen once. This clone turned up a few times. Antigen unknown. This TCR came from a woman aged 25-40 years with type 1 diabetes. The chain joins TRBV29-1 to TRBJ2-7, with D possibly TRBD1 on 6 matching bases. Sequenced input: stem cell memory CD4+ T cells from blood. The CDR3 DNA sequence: TGCAGCGTCCAGCCGCAGGGGCGGTCGGACGAGCAGTACTTC. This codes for CSVQPQGRSDEQYF.